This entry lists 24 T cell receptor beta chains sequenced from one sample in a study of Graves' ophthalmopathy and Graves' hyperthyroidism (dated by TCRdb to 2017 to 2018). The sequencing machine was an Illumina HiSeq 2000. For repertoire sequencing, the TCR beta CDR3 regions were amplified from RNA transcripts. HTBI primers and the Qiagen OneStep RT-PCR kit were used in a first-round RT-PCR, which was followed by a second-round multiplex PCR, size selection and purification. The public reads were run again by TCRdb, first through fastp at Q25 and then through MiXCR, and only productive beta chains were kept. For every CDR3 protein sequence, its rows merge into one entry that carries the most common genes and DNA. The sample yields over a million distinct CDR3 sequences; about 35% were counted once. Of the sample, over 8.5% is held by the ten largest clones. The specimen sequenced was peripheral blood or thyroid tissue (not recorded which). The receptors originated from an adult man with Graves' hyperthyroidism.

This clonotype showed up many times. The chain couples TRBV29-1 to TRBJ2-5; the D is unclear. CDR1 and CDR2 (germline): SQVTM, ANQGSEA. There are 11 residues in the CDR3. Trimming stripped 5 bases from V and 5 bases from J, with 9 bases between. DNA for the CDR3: TGCAGCGTTAGAGAAGCGGAGACCCAGTACTTC. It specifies CSVREAETQYF.

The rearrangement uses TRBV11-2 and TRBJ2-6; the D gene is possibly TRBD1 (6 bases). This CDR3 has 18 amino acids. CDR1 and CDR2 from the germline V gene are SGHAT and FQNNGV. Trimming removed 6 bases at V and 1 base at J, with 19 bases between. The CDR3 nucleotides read TGTGCCAGCAGTCTCCCCACAGGGATAATTTCTGGGGCCAACGTCCTGACTTTC. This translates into CASSLPTGIISGANVLTF.

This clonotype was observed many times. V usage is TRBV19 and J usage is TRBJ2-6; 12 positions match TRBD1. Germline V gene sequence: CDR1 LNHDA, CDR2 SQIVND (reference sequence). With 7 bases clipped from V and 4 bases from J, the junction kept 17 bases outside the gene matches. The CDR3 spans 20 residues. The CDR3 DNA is TGTGCCAGTAACCCAACCGCACCGGGACAGGGGGCGTGGGGGGCCAACGTCCTGACTTTC. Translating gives CASNPTAPGQGAWGANVLTF.

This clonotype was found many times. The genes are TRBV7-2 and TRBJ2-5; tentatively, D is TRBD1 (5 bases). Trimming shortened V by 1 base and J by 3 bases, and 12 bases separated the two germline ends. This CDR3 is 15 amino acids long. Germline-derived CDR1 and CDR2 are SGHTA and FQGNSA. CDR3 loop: CASSLGDRTKETQYF. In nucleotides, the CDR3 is TGTGCCAGCAGCTTAGGGGATAGGACAAAAGAGACCCAGTACTTC.

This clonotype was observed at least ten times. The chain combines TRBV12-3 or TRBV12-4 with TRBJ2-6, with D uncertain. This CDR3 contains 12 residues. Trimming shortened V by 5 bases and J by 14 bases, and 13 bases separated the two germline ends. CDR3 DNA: TGTGCCAGCAGTCCCACTCGCGAAATCCTGACTTTC. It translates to CASSPTREILTF.

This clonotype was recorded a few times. CDR3 sequence (DNA): TGTGCCAGCGTTCCCCAGGGGGCCGGGAGGAAGACCCAGTACTTC. Its translation is CASVPQGAGRKTQYF. The rearrangement joins TRBV28 to TRBJ2-5; TRBD1 is a possible D gene (8 bases). CDR1 MDHEN and CDR2 SYDVKM come from the germline V gene. The V and J ends lost 8 bases and 6 bases respectively, with 22 bases between them. CDR3 length: 15 residues.

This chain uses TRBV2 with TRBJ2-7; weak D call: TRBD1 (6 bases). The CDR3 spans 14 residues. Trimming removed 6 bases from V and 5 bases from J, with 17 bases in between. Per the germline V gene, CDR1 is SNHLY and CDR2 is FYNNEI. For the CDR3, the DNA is TGTGCCAGCAGAACCCCCGGTGGGGGCCACGAGCAGTACTTC. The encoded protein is CASRTPGGGHEQYF. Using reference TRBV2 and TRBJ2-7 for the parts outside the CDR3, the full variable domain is EPEVTQTPSHQVTQMGQEVILRCVPISNHLYFYWYRQILGQKVEFLVSFYNNEISEKSEIFDDQFSVERPDGSNFTLKIRSTKLEDSAMYFCASRTPGGGHEQYFGPGTRLTVT.

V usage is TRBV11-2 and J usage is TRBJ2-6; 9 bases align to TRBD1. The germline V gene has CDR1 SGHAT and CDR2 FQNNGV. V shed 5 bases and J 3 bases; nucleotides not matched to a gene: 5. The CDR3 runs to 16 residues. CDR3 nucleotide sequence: TGTGCCAGCAGCGCTACAGGGGGCGGTGGGGCCAACGTCCTGACTTTC. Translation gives CASSATGGGGANVLTF. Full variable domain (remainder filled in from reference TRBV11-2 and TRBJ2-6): EAGVAQSPRYKIIEKRQSVAFWCNPISGHATLYWYQQILGQGPKLLIQFQNNGVVDDSQLPKDRFSAERLKGVDSTLKIQPAKLEDSAVYLCASSATGGGGANVLTFGAGSRLTVL.

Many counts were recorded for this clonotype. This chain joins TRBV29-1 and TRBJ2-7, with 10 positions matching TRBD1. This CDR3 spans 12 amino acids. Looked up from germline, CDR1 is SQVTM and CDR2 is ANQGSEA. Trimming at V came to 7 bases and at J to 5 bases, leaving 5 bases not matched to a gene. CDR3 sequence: CSAGQGEHEQYF. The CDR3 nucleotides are TGCAGCGCCGGACAGGGGGAGCACGAGCAGTACTTC.

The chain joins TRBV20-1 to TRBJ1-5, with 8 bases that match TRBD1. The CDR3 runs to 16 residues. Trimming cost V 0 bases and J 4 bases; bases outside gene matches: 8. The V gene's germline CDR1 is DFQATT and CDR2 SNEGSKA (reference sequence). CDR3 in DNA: TGCAGTGCTAGAGATTTCGGGACAGGAACTAATCAGCCCCAGCATTTT. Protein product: CSARDFGTGTNQPQHF.

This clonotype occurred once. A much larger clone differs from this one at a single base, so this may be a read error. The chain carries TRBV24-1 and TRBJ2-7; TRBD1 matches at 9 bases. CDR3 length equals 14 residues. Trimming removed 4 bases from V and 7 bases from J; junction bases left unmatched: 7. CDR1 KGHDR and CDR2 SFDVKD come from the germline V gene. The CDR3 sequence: CATSEPGTGMEQYF. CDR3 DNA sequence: TGTGCCACCAGTGAACCTGGGACAGGGATGGAGCAGTACTTC.

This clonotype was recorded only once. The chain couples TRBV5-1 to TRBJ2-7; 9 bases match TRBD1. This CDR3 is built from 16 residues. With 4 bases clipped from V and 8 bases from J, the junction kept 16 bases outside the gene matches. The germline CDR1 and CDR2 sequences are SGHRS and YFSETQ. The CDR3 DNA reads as TGCGCCAGCAGCCGAACAGGGGGCGCATATCAGCCCCAGCAGTACTTC. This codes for CASSRTGGAYQPQQYF.

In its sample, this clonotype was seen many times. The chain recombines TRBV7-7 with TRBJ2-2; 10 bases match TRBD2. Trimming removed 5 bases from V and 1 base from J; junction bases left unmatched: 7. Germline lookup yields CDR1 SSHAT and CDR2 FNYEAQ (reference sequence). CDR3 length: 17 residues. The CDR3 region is CASSASLAGVNTGELFF. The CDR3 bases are TGTGCCAGCAGCGCCTCCCTAGCGGGGGTGAACACCGGGGAGCTGTTTTTT.

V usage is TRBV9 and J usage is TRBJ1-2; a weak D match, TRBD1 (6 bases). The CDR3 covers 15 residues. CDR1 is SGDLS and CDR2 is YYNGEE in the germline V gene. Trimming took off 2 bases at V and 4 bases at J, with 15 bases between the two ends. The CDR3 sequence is CASSVGSGTIYGYTF. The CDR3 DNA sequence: TGTGCCAGCAGCGTTGGGTCTGGGACAATCTATGGCTACACCTTC.

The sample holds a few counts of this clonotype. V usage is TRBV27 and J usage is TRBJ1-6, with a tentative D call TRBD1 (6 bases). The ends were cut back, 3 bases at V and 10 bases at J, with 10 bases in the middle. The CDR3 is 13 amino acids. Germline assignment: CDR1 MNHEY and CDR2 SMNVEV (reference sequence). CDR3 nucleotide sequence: TGTGCCAGCAGTTTCGGGGGACACTCACCCCTCCACTTT. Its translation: CASSFGGHSPLHF.

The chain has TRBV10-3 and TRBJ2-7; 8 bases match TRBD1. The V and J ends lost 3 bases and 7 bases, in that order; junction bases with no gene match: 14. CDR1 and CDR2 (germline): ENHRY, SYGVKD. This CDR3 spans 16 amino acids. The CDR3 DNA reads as TGTGCCATCAGTGAAGGCAGGGGGCACAGTCTGAGGGAGCAGTACTTC. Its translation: CAISEGRGHSLREQYF.

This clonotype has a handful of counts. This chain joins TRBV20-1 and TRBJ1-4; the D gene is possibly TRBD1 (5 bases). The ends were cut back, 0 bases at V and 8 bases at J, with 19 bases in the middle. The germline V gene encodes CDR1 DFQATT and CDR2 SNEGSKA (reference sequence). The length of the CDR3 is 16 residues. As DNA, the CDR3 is TGCAGTGCTAGAGACAGGGTGAAATCTATCGCGGAAAAACTGTTTTTT. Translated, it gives CSARDRVKSIAEKLFF.

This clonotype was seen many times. The CDR3 region is CSATGLGTAEEQYF. CDR3 coding DNA: TGCAGTGCCACAGGACTAGGCACCGCGGAGGAGCAGTACTTC. The rearrangement links TRBV20-1 to TRBJ2-7; 7 positions agree with TRBD2. The trim removed 6 bases at V and 7 bases at J, leaving 15 bases unmatched. The germline gives CDR1 DFQATT, CDR2 SNEGSKA (reference sequence). The CDR3 has 14 residues.

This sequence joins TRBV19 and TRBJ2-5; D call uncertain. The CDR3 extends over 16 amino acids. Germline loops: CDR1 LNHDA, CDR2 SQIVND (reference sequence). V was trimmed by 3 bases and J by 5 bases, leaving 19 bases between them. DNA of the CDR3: TGTGCCAGTAGTATCGGTACGGACCCGCTAGTGGAGACCCAGTACTTC. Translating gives CASSIGTDPLVETQYF.

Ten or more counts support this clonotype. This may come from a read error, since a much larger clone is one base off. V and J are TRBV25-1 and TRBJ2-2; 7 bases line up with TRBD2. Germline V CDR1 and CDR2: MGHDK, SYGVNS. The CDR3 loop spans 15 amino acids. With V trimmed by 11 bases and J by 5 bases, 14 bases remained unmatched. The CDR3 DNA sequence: TGTGCCGGCAAAGCGACGGGAGCGGGGACCGGGGAGCTGTTTTTT. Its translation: CAGKATGAGTGELFF.

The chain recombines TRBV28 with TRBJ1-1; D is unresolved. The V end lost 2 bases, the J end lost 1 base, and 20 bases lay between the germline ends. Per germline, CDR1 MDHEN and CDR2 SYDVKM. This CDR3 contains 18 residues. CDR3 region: CASSLQVDGSPWNTEAFF. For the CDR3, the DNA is TGTGCCAGCAGTTTACAGGTGGACGGCTCCCCTTGGAACACTGAAGCTTTCTTT.

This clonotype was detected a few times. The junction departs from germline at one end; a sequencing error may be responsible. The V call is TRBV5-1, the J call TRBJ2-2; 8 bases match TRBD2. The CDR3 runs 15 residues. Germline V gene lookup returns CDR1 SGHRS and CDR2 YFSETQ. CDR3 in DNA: TGCGCCAGCAGCTTAAATAGCGGGAACGCCGGGGAGCTGTTTTTT. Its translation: CASSLNSGNAGELFF.

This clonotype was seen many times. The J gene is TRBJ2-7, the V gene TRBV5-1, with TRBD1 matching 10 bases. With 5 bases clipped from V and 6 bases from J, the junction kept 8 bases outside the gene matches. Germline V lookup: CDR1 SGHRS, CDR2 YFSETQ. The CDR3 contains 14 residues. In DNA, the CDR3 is TGCGCCAGCAGGATAATCGGGACAGGGGCCGAGCAGTACTTC. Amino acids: CASRIIGTGAEQYF.

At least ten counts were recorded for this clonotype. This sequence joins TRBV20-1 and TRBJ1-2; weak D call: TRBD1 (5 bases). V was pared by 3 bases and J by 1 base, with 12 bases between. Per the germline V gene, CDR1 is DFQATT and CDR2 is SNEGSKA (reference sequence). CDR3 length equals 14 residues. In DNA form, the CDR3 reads TGCAGTGCTAGGGCGCGACAGCTTAACTATGGCTACACCTTC. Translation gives CSARARQLNYGYTF.